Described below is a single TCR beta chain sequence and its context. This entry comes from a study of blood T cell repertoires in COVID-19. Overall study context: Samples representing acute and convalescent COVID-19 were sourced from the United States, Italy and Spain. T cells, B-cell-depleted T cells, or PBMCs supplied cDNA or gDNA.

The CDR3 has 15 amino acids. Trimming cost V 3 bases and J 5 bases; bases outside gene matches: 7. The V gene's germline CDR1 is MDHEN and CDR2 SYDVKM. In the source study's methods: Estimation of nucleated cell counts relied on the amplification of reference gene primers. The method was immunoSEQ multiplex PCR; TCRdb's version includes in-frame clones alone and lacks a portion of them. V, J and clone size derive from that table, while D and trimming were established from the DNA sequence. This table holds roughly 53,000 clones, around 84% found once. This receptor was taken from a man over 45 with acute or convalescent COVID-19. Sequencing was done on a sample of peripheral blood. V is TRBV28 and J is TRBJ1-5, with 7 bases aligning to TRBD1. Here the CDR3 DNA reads TGTGCCAGCAGTTTCCCGAACAGGGGTCATCAGCCCCAGCATTTT. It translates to CASSFPNRGHQPQHF. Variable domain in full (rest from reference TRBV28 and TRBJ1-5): DVKVTQSSRYLVKRTGEKVFLECVQDMDHENMFWYRQDPGLGLRLIYFSYDVKMKEKGDIPEGYSVSREKKERFSLILESASTNQTSMYLCASSFPNRGHQPQHFGDGTRLSIL.